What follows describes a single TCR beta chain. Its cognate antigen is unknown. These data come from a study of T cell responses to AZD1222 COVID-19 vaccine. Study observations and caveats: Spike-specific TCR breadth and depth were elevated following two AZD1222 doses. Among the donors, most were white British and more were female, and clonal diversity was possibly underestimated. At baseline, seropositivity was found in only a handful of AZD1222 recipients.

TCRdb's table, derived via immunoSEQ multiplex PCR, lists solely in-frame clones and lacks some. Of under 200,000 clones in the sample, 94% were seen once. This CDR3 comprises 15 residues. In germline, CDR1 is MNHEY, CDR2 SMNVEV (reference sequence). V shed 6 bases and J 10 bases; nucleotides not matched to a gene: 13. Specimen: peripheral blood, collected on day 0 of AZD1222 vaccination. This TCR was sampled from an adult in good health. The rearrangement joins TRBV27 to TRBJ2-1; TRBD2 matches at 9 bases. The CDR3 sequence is CASSKAGGDGREQFF. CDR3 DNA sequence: TGTGCCAGCAGCAAAGCGGGGGGCGATGGCCGAGAGCAGTTCTTC.